This T cell receptor (beta chain) was sequenced during a study of CD8 T cells in Susac syndrome. The V and J ends lost 4 bases and 5 bases, in that order; junction bases with no gene match: 5. Per the germline V gene, CDR1 is SGDLS and CDR2 is YYNGEE. The CDR3 covers 14 residues. The sample holds one count of this clonotype. The RNA input was roughly 0.45 to 1 ug, and it was reverse transcribed with random hexamers. Amplification of TCR beta CDR3 by immunoSEQ multiplex PCR spanned 54 Vbeta and 13 Jbeta. Using its own MiXCR run on the immunoSEQ multiplex PCR reads, TCRdb lists one record per CDR3 protein. This table holds 160,000 or so distinct CDR3 sequences, 85% to 95% found once.

V usage is TRBV9 and J usage is TRBJ1-4; 7 bases match TRBD1. The sequenced sample was CD4+ T cells from PBMCs. The source is a human donor with Susac syndrome. The CDR3 loop is CASSSGGSNEKLFF. CDR3 nucleotide sequence: TGTGCCAGCAGCTCAGGGGGATCGAATGAAAAACTGTTTTTT.